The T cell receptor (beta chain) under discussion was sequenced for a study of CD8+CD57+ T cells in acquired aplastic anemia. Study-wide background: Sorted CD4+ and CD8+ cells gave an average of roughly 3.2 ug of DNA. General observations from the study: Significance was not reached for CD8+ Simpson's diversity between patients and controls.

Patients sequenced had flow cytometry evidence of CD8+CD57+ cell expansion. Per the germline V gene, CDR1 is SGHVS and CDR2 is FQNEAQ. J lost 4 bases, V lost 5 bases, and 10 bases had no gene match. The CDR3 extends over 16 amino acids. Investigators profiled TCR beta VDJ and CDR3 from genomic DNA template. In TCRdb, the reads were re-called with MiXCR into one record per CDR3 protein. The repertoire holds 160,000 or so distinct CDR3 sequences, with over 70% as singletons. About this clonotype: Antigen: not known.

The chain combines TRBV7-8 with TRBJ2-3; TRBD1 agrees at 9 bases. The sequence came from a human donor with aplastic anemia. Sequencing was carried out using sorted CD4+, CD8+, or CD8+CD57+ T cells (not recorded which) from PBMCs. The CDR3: CASSVTGGSGADTQYF. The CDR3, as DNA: TGTGCCAGCAGCGTCACAGGGGGCTCGGGCGCAGATACGCAGTATTTT. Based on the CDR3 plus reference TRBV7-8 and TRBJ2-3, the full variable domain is GAGVSQSPRYKVAKRGQDVALRCDPISGHVSLFWYQQALGQGPEFLTYFQNEAQLDKSGLPSDRFFAERPEGSVSTLKIQRTQQEDSAVYLCASSVTGGSGADTQYFGPGTRLTVL.